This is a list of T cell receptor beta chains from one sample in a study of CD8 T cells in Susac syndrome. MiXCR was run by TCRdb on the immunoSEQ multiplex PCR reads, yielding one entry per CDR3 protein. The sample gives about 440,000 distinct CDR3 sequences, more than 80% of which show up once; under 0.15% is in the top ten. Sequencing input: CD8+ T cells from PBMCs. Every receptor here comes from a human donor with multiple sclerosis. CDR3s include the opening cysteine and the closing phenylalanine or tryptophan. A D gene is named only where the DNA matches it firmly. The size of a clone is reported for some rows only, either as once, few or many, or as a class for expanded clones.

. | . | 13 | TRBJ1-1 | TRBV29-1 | TGCAGCGTCCTAAGGGGGGGATTCGCTGAAGCTTTCTTT | CSVLRGGFAEAFF
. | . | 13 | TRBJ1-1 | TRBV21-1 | TGTGCCAGCAGCAAAGCTAAAATCCTTGGTGCTTTCTTT | CASSKAKILGAFF
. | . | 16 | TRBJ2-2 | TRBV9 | TGTGCCAGCAGCGTAGGCGCAAACAGGGACAACGGGGAGCTGTTTTTT | CASSVGANRDNGELFF
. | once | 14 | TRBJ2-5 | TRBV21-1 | TGTGCCAGCATCCCTAAGGGGGACCAAGAGACCCAGTACTTC | CASIPKGDQETQYF
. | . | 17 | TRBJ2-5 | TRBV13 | TGTGCCAGCAGCTGGGCCGGGCAGGGAGGGGGCCAAGAGACCCAGTACTTC | CASSWAGQGGGQETQYF
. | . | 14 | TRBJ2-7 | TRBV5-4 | TGTGCCAGCAGCTTGGAAGGTAGGGGATACGAGCAGTACTTC | CASSLEGRGYEQYF
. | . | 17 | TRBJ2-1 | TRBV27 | TGTGCCAGCACCGCGCTGGGGGGACAAAGCTTCTACAATGAGCAGTTCTTC | CASTALGGQSFYNEQFF
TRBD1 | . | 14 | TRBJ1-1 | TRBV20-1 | TGCAGTGCTCCGCAGGGGGCCCCAGGGGGTGAAGCTTTCTTT | CSAPQGAPGGEAFF
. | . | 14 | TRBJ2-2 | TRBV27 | TGTGCCAGTTCGGGGCAGACGTCCACCGGGGAGCTGTTTTTT | CASSGQTSTGELFF
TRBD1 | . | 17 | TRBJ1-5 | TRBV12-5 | TGTGCTAGTGGTTCCCCGACAGGGGGTGATAGCAATCAGCCCCAGCATTTT | CASGSPTGGDSNQPQHF
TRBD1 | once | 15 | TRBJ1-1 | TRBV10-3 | TGTGCCATCAGCGACCCGGACAGGGGGAACACTGAAGCTTTCTTT | CAISDPDRGNTEAFF
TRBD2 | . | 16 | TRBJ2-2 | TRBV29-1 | TGCAGCGTAGAGGCGACTAGCGGGGTCAACACCGGGGAGCTGTTTTTT | CSVEATSGVNTGELFF
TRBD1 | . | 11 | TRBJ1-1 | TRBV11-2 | TGTGCCACCAGGGGGGACACTGAAGCTTTCTTT | CATRGDTEAFF
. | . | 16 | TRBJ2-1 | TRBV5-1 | TGCGCCAGCAGCTTTCCTCGTAGTCTCGGAAACAATGAGCAGTTCTTC | CASSFPRSLGNNEQFF
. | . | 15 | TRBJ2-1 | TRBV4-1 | TGCGCCAGCAGTACCGTGAGGGGTAGTTACAATGAGCAGTTCTTC | CASSTVRGSYNEQFF
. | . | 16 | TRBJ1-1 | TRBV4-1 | TGCGCCAGCAGCCAAGATGGTTGGGGGGCGGCCACTGAAGCTTTCTTT | CASSQDGWGAATEAFF
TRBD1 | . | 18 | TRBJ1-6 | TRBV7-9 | TGTGCCAGCAGCGATCGTCCACTCACAGGGGGCGATAATTCACCCCTCCACTTT | CASSDRPLTGGDNSPLHF
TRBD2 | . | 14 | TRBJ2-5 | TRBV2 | TGTGCCAGTCATGAAGCGGGAGTAGGAGAGACCCAGTACTTC | CASHEAGVGETQYF
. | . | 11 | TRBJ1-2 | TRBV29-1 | TGCAGCGTTGAGTCTAACTATGGCTACACCTTC | CSVESNYGYTF
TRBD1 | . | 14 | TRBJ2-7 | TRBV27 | TGTGCCAGCAGTTTACAGGGGGCCTCCTACGAGCAGTACTTC | CASSLQGASYEQYF
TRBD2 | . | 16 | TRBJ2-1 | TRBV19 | TGTGCCAGTAGGGACCGACTAGCGGGAGTCGGAGATGAGCAGTTCTTC | CASRDRLAGVGDEQFF
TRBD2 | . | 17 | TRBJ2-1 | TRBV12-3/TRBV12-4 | TGTGCCAGCAGTCCTTATTTAGCGGGAGGGTGGGGGAATGAGCAGTTCTTC | CASSPYLAGGWGNEQFF
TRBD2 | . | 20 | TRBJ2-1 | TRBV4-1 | TGCGCCAGCAGCCAAGAAGAAGGAAGGCTAGCGGGGGGACCTTACAATGAGCAGTTCTTC | CASSQEEGRLAGGPYNEQFF
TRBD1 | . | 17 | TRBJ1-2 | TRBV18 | TGTGCCAGCTCACTCGCCGGGACAGCTCACCCCGAAGATGGCTACACCTTC | CASSLAGTAHPEDGYTF
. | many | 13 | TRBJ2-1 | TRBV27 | TGTGCCAGCAGTCTTGGGACCGGCAATGAGCAGTTCTTC | CASSLGTGNEQFF
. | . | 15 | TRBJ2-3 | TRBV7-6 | TGTGCCAGCAGCTTAGAGGTACGGAACACAGATACGCAGTATTTT | CASSLEVRNTDTQYF
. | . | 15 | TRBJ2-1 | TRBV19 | TGTGCCAGTAGTATCGAGGACGTAGGGGACAATGAGCAGTTCTTC | CASSIEDVGDNEQFF
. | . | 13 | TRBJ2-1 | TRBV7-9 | TGTGCCAGCAGCTTACCGGGTATCAATGAGCAGTTCTTC | CASSLPGINEQFF
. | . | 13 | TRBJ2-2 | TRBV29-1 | TGCAGCGCTAGGACAGCGAACACCGGGGAGCTGTTTTTT | CSARTANTGELFF
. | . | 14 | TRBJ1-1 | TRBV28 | TGTGCCAGCAGTTCCTTTCTAGGGGCGAGTGAAGCTTTCTTT | CASSSFLGASEAFF
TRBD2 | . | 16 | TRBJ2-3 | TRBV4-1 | TGCGCCAGCAGCCAAGAGTGGCGGGGGAGCACAGATACGCAGTATTTT | CASSQEWRGSTDTQYF
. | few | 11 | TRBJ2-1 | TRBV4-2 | TGTGCCAGCAGCCAAGAGGCTGAGCAGTTCTTC | CASSQEAEQFF
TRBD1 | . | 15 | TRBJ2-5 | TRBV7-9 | TGTGCCAGCAGCAACCGGGACAGGGGGCTAGAGACCCAGTACTTC | CASSNRDRGLETQYF
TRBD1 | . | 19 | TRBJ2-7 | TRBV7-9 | TGTGCCAGCAGCCCCGGCGAAACGGGACAGCGCCATTCCTCCTACGAGCAGTACTTC | CASSPGETGQRHSSYEQYF
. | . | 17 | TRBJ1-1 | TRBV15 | TGTGCCACCAGCAGAGGGGCCGGGCAGGGGATGGACACTGAAGCTTTCTTT | CATSRGAGQGMDTEAFF
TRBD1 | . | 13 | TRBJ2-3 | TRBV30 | TGTGCCTGGGACGGGACAGGGGCAGATACGCAGTATTTT | CAWDGTGADTQYF
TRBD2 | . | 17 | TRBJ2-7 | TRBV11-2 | TGTGCCAGCAGCTTACAAACGCGGGGGGTCATTTCCTACGAGCAGTACTTC | CASSLQTRGVISYEQYF
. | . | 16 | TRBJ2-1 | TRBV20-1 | TGCAGTGCTAGAGATCCGAGGGGGGCTAGCTACAATGAGCAGTTCTTC | CSARDPRGASYNEQFF
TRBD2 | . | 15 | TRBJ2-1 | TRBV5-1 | TGCGCCAGCAGCCATTCCCCGGGACTAGCGGGAGAGCAGTTCTTC | CASSHSPGLAGEQFF
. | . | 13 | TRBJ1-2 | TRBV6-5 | TGTGCCAGCAGTTACGGTAGAAACTATGGCTACACCTTC | CASSYGRNYGYTF
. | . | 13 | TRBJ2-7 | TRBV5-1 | TGCGCCAGCAGCCACATCCTATCTGACGAGCAGTACTTC | CASSHILSDEQYF
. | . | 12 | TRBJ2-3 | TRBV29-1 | TGCAGCGTTGACTTCCAACCAGATACGCAGTATTTT | CSVDFQPDTQYF
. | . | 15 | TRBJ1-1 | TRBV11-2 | TGTGCCAGCAGCGCCTTCTGGCAGCAGGGAACTGAAGCTTTCTTT | CASSAFWQQGTEAFF
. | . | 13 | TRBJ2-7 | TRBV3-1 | TGTGCCAGCAGCCAAGATTGGACGGACGAGCAGTACTTC | CASSQDWTDEQYF
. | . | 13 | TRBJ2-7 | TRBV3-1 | TGTGCCAGCAGCGAGGGGGGGCCCTACGAGCAGTACTTC | CASSEGGPYEQYF
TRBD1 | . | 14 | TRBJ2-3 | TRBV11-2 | TGTGCCAGCAGACATACGACAGGGGAGGTTACGCAGTATTTT | CASRHTTGEVTQYF
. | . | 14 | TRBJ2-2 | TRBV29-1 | TGCAGCGGGAAGGGGGGCGCCGACACCGGGGAGCTGTTTTTT | CSGKGGADTGELFF
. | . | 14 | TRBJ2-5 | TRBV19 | TGTGCCAGTAGTATAGCGCCAGGGGTGGAGACCCAGTACTTC | CASSIAPGVETQYF
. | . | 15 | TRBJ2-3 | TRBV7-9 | TGTGCCAGCAGCTTAGTTGGCGAGTTTCCCGATACGCAGTATTTT | CASSLVGEFPDTQYF
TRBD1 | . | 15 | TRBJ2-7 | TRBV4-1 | TGCGCCAGCAGCCAAATCGGGACAGGGGCTTATCAGCAGTACTTC | CASSQIGTGAYQQYF
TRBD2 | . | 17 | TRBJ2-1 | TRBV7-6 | TGTGCCAGCAGCTTTTCCTTGACTAGCGATTCCTACAATGAGCAGTTCTTC | CASSFSLTSDSYNEQFF